The 8 T cell receptor beta chains below all came from one sample that was sequenced in a study of cytomegalovirus exposure and HLA in healthy donors. Some clones are missing from TCRdb's copy, which holds only in-frame ones; the method was immunoSEQ multiplex PCR. The data show some 120,000 clones, with around nine tenths seen just once and 3% to 3.5% held by the top ten. Sequencing used PBMCs. Receptors originate from a man younger than 45 in good health and CMV-seronegative.

This chain joins TRBV7-8 and TRBJ2-1; 8 nucleotides match TRBD1. Germline trimming cut 3 bases from V and 8 bases from J; bases unmatched to any gene: 3. Germline CDR1 reads SGHVS; CDR2 reads FQNEAQ. This CDR3 contains 13 residues. CDR3 sequence: CASSLDRAYEQFF. DNA of the CDR3: TGTGCCAGCAGCTTGGACAGGGCCTATGAGCAGTTCTTC.

The chain employs TRBV7-8 and TRBJ1-2; the match to TRBD1 covers 12 bases. The germline gives CDR1 SGHVS, CDR2 FQNEAQ. Trimming took 2 bases from V and 6 from J; bases not matched to a gene: 7. This CDR3 has 16 amino acids. The CDR3 spells CASSLLPGTGGNGYTF. The CDR3 DNA reads as TGTGCCAGCAGCTTACTACCCGGGACAGGGGGCAATGGCTACACCTTC.

The V and J genes are TRBV6-1 and TRBJ2-7, with 8 bases aligning to TRBD1. Germline CDR1 and CDR2: MNHNS and SASEGT. This CDR3 has 15 residues. V lost 3 bases to trimming and J lost 2 bases; unmatched junction nucleotides: 6. In nucleotides, the CDR3 is TGTGCCAGCAGTGAGACCGGGACAGGAGCCTACGAGCAGTACTTC. It specifies CASSETGTGAYEQYF.

The genes are TRBV7-9 and TRBJ1-4; possible D gene TRBD1, 6 bases. Germline V gives CDR1 SEHNR, CDR2 FQNEAQ (reference sequence). The CDR3 runs 14 residues. V lost 2 bases and J 8 bases, leaving 12 bases between the germline ends. DNA for the CDR3: TGTGCCAGCAGCTTAAACAGGGTTCGGGAAAAACTGTTTTTT. It translates to CASSLNRVREKLFF.

This sequence joins TRBV6-1 and TRBJ1-4, with 9 bases matching TRBD1. Looked up from germline, CDR1 is MNHNS and CDR2 is SASEGT. With V trimmed by 6 bases and J by 8 bases, 10 bases remained unmatched. This CDR3 region has 15 residues. The CDR3 nucleotides read TGTGCCAGCAGGCATAAACAGGGGGCCGAGGAAAAACTGTTTTTT. Translated: CASRHKQGAEEKLFF.

V and J are TRBV6-6 and TRBJ2-7; possible D gene TRBD2, 7 bases. With 5 bases removed from V and 2 bases from J, the gap between germline ends came to 16 bases. Germline V lookup: CDR1 MNHNY, CDR2 SVGAGI (reference sequence). The CDR3 runs to 15 residues. CDR3 loop: CASSKGGGPAYEQYF. For the CDR3, the DNA is TGTGCCAGCAGTAAAGGGGGGGGCCCCGCCTACGAGCAGTACTTC.

Only a few counts were recorded for this clone. This sequence joins TRBV5-6 and TRBJ2-2; maybe TRBD1 (6 bases). CDR1 and CDR2 from the germline V gene are SGHDT and YYEEEE. The CDR3 runs to 15 residues. V lost 4 bases to trimming and J lost 5 bases, with 15 bases between them. CDR3 sequence reads: CASSPPWGQTGELFF. Written as DNA, the CDR3 is TGTGCCAGCAGCCCCCCGTGGGGGCAGACCGGGGAGCTGTTTTTT.

V is TRBV5-1 and J is TRBJ2-5; D is unresolved. The ends were cut back, 2 bases at V and 1 base at J, with 9 bases in the middle. This CDR3 has 14 amino acids. From germline, CDR1 is SGHRS and CDR2 YFSETQ. The CDR3 region has the DNA TGCGCCAGCAGCTTTCTCACACCCCAAGAGACCCAGTACTTC. Translation: CASSFLTPQETQYF.